These 28 T cell receptor beta chains came from one sample sequenced in a study of T cells in Graves' hyperthyroidism and ophthalmopathy. RNA transcripts were the template for amplifying TCR beta CDR3 regions. HTBI primers were used for first-round RT-PCR of the TCR CDR3. One entry per CDR3 protein, called by TCRdb with MiXCR from the multiplex PCR reads. Of 600,000 or so distinct CDR3 sequences detected, 15% to 20% appear once; the ten largest clones hold 3.8%. Sequencing input: blood. Receptors originate from a young woman with Graves' hyperthyroidism.

This clonotype has at least ten counts. V usage is TRBV28 and J usage is TRBJ2-3; D gene uncertain. The CDR3 contains 14 residues. Per germline, CDR1 MDHEN and CDR2 SYDVKM. The V end lost 5 bases, the J end lost 2 bases, and 11 bases lay between the germline ends. The CDR3 DNA is TGTGCCAGCAGTCCATTGACGAACACAGATACGCAGTATTTT. This encodes CASSPLTNTDTQYF.

This clonotype was observed a handful of times. This rearrangement joins TRBV19 to TRBJ1-2, with D tentatively TRBD1 (5 bases). The CDR3 consists of 14 residues. Germline-derived CDR1 and CDR2 are LNHDA and SQIVND (reference sequence). The V end lost 2 bases, the J end lost 7 bases, and 14 bases lay between the germline ends. The CDR3 bases are TGTGCCAGTAGTATACGCGGGGGGATCGGTGGCTACACCTTC. This gives the protein CASSIRGGIGGYTF.

There are many counts of this clonotype. The CDR3 DNA reads as TGTGCCAGCAGCGACGGACCAGAAGCTTTCTTT. Its translation: CASSDGPEAFF. The chain has TRBV9 and TRBJ1-1; no clear D gene. CDR1 is SGDLS, CDR2 YYNGEE, per germline. V was clipped by 3 bases and J by 8 bases, with 8 bases between them. The CDR3 is made up of 11 amino acids. The entire variable domain, with the rest obtained from reference TRBV9 and TRBJ1-1, is as follows: DSGVTQTPKHLITATGQRVTLRCSPRSGDLSVYWYQQSLDQGLQFLIQYYNGEERAKGNILERFSAQQFPDLHSELNLSSLELGDSALYFCASSDGPEAFFGQGTRLTVV.

This clonotype was picked up many times. J is TRBJ1-2 and V is TRBV30, with 8 positions matching TRBD1. The CDR3 covers 15 residues. V lost 4 bases and J lost 3; bases outside the gene matches: 10. CDR1 and CDR2 (germline): GTSNPN, SVGIG (reference sequence). This CDR3 reads CAWTKPGGRYYGYTF. CDR3 DNA: TGTGCCTGGACCAAACCAGGGGGCAGGTACTATGGCTACACCTTC.

This clonotype occurred many times. This chain joins TRBV29-1 and TRBJ2-5, with 7 nucleotides matching TRBD1. The CDR3 covers 15 residues. In germline, CDR1 is SQVTM, CDR2 ANQGSEA. V was clipped by 3 bases and J by 0 bases; unmatched bases: 7. The CDR3 nucleotides read TGCAGCGTTGAGCGCGGACAGGACTACCAAGAGACCCAGTACTTC. It is translated as CSVERGQDYQETQYF. Variable domain in full (rest from reference TRBV29-1 and TRBJ2-5): SAVISQKPSRDICQRGTSLTIQCQVDSQVTMMFWYRQQPGQSLTLIATANQGSEATYESGFVIDKFPISRPNLTFSTLTVSNMSPEDSSIYLCSVERGQDYQETQYFGPGTRLLVL.

This sequence joins TRBV12-3 or TRBV12-4 and TRBJ1-3; D is perhaps TRBD1 (5 bases). The CDR3 is 15 amino acids. Trimming cost V 7 bases and J 2 bases, with 15 bases left between them. The CDR3 nucleotides are TGTGCCAGCACCCCATCGCGACAGACTGGAAACACCATATATTTT. It encodes CASTPSRQTGNTIYF.

This sequence joins TRBV20-1 and TRBJ1-6; perhaps TRBD1 as D (5 bases). V was pared by 2 bases and J by 1 base, with 12 bases between. Germline CDR1 reads DFQATT; CDR2 reads SNEGSKA (reference sequence). The CDR3 has 16 residues. CDR3 protein: CSARPRGASYNSPLHF. The CDR3 region has the DNA TGCAGTGCTAGACCTCGAGGGGCTTCCTATAATTCACCCCTCCACTTT.

A word on this clonotype: A much larger clone lies a single base off, so this may be a read error. The V gene is TRBV5-6, the J gene TRBJ2-5, with a tentative D call TRBD2 (6 bases). V lost 5 bases and J lost 0, with 17 bases in between. The CDR3 loop spans 16 amino acids. Germline values: CDR1 SGHDT, CDR2 YYEEEE. Here the CDR3 DNA reads TGTGCCAGCAGTTTAGGCGTCGAGCGGGACCAAGAGACCCAGTACTTC. It translates to CASSLGVERDQETQYF.

V is TRBV29-1 and J is TRBJ1-2; D gene unclear. Between the trimmed V and J ends, which lost 4 bases and 5 bases, there was a span of 14 bases. Germline V lookup: CDR1 SQVTM, CDR2 ANQGSEA. The CDR3 is 13 residues long. The CDR3 loop reads CSVVFPGWYGYTF. The CDR3, as DNA: TGCAGCGTTGTATTCCCTGGGTGGTATGGCTACACCTTC.

Only a few counts were recorded for this clonotype. The chain uses TRBV4-1 and TRBJ2-4; TRBD2 is a possible D gene (5 bases). Germline assignment: CDR1 MGHRA and CDR2 YSYEKL. The CDR3 loop spans 18 amino acids. Trimming pared 0 bases from V and 0 bases from J, leaving 15 bases between. For the CDR3, the DNA is TGCGCCAGCAGCCAAGAATGGAGTAGCGCAGGAGCCAAAAACATTCAGTACTTC. Protein product: CASSQEWSSAGAKNIQYF.

This clonotype was seen ten or more times. The CDR3 nucleotides read TGTGCCAGCAGCTTATGGGGTGGAGGAACAGATACGCAGTATTTT. Amino acid sequence: CASSLWGGGTDTQYF. This rearrangement joins TRBV7-2 to TRBJ2-3, with D maybe TRBD2 (5 bases). The germline gives CDR1 SGHTA, CDR2 FQGNSA. Trimming cost V 2 bases and J 3 bases, with 12 bases left between them. The CDR3 runs to 15 residues.

This clonotype has ten or more counts. V and J are TRBV20-1 and TRBJ2-7; TRBD2 matches at 14 bases. The CDR3 loop spans 18 amino acids. Per the germline V gene, CDR1 is DFQATT and CDR2 is SNEGSKA (reference sequence). Trimming cost V 8 bases and J 5 bases; bases outside gene matches: 20. The chain's CDR3 is CSTQKNPGLAGVDHEQYF. CDR3 in DNA: TGCAGTACCCAAAAAAATCCGGGACTAGCGGGAGTCGATCACGAGCAGTACTTC.

This clonotype was seen at least ten times. This chain joins TRBV28 and TRBJ2-7; TRBD2 matches at 14 bases. V lost 8 bases to trimming and J lost 6 bases; unmatched junction nucleotides: 18. The CDR3 is 18 amino acids. Germline V CDR1 and CDR2: MDHEN, SYDVKM. The CDR3 nucleotides are TGTGCCAGCCAACGACTAGCGGGAGGGCCAGGTTTGCTTGCCGAGCAGTACTTC. Residues: CASQRLAGGPGLLAEQYF.

With regard to this clonotype: A much bigger clone sits one base away, suggesting this may be a read error. V and J are TRBV12-3 or TRBV12-4 and TRBJ2-7; D perhaps matches TRBD2 (6 bases). The germline V and J ends were trimmed by 6 bases and 4 bases, with 13 bases remaining between them. The CDR3 runs to 13 residues. Here the CDR3 DNA reads TGTGCCAGCAGCCAAGGAGGGAAGTACGAGCAGTACTTC. Its protein is CASSQGGKYEQYF.

This clonotype has a count of ten or more. This chain uses TRBV10-3 with TRBJ2-3, with 14 bases fitting TRBD2. Trimming at V came to 2 bases and at J to 6 bases, leaving 4 bases not matched to a gene. This CDR3 is built from 16 residues. Germline assignment: CDR1 ENHRY and CDR2 SYGVKD. CDR3 protein: CAISEGLAGGDDTQYF. CDR3 coding DNA: TGTGCCATCAGTGAGGGACTAGCGGGAGGTGACGATACGCAGTATTTT.

This clonotype appeared many times. This chain joins TRBV20-1 and TRBJ2-1, with TRBD2 as a possible D gene (6 bases). The V gene lost 5 bases and the J gene lost 1 base, with 9 bases spanning the gap. Germline CDR1 DFQATT, CDR2 SNEGSKA (reference sequence). This CDR3 region has 13 residues. The CDR3 sequence is CSAFSGSYNEQFF. As DNA, the CDR3 is TGCAGTGCTTTTAGCGGTTCCTACAATGAGCAGTTCTTC.

This rearrangement joins TRBV7-9 to TRBJ2-2; 10 nucleotides match TRBD2. V shed 6 bases, J shed 3 bases, and the junction held 13 bases outside the gene matches. Germline CDR1 reads SEHNR; CDR2 reads FQNEAQ (reference sequence). The CDR3 is made up of 18 amino acids. The CDR3 protein is CASSLSIGLAEDTGELFF. Written as DNA, the CDR3 is TGTGCCAGCAGTCTATCTATAGGACTAGCGGAGGACACCGGGGAGCTGTTTTTT.

This clonotype has a handful of counts. The V call is TRBV28, the J call TRBJ2-1, with TRBD1 identical over 7 bases. There are 15 residues in the CDR3. The V gene end was trimmed by 5 bases and the J gene end by 1 base; junction bases not matched to a gene: 5. Per the germline V gene, CDR1 is MDHEN and CDR2 is SYDVKM. The CDR3 region is CASSLDRVSYNEQFF. CDR3 sequence (DNA): TGTGCCAGCAGTCTCGACAGGGTTTCCTACAATGAGCAGTTCTTC.

This clonotype was picked up a small number of times. This sequence joins TRBV5-1 and TRBJ1-2; the D gene is possibly TRBD1 (6 bases). The CDR3 totals 15 residues. Trimming cost V 0 bases and J 4 bases, with 13 bases left between them. Germline loops: CDR1 SGHRS, CDR2 YFSETQ. The CDR3 is CASSLEGGASYGYTF. The DNA of the CDR3 is TGCGCCAGCAGCTTGGAAGGGGGGGCGAGCTATGGCTACACCTTC.

This clonotype was observed many times. The V and J genes are TRBV6-1 and TRBJ1-1; tentative D call: TRBD1 (5 bases). Germline CDR1 is MNHNS and CDR2 is SASEGT. The CDR3 totals 14 residues. V was clipped by 8 bases and J by 8 bases, with 21 bases between them. The chain's CDR3 is CASGSPRVVSEAFF. CDR3 in DNA: TGTGCCAGCGGCTCACCCAGGGTCGTATCCGAAGCTTTCTTT.

The V gene is TRBV28, the J gene TRBJ2-7; 14 positions match TRBD2. Looked up from germline, CDR1 is MDHEN and CDR2 is SYDVKM. V lost 4 bases to trimming and J lost 2 bases; unmatched junction nucleotides: 4. The CDR3 contains 16 residues. The chain's CDR3 is CASSWGTSGSPYEQYF. The CDR3 DNA is TGTGCCAGCAGTTGGGGGACTAGCGGGAGCCCCTACGAGCAGTACTTC. Full variable domain (rest looked up from reference TRBV28 and TRBJ2-7): DVKVTQSSRYLVKRTGEKVFLECVQDMDHENMFWYRQDPGLGLRLIYFSYDVKMKEKGDIPEGYSVSREKKERFSLILESASTNQTSMYLCASSWGTSGSPYEQYFGPGTRLTVT.

The chain joins TRBV18 to TRBJ2-7, with TRBD1 matching over 7 bases. Germline-derived CDR1 and CDR2 are KGHSH and LQKENI. The trim removed 4 bases at V and 4 bases at J, leaving 7 bases unmatched. This CDR3 has 14 residues. The CDR3 coding sequence is TGTGCCAGCTCACTCGACAGGGCACCGTACGAGCAGTACTTC. It specifies CASSLDRAPYEQYF.

This clonotype has just a few counts. The V and J genes are TRBV18 and TRBJ1-5; a weak D match, TRBD1 (6 bases). In germline, CDR1 is KGHSH, CDR2 LQKENI. The V end lost 3 bases, the J end lost 7 bases, and 10 bases lay between the germline ends. The CDR3 loop spans 13 amino acids. The CDR3 loop is CASSPTTGQPQHF. CDR3 nucleotides: TGTGCCAGCTCACCCACGACAGGCCAGCCCCAGCATTTT. The complete variable domain, with remaining parts taken from reference TRBV18 and TRBJ1-5, reads NAGVMQNPRHLVRRRGQEARLRCSPMKGHSHVYWYRQLPEEGLKFMVYLQKENIIDESGMPKERFSAEFPKEGPSILRIQQVVRGDSAAYFCASSPTTGQPQHFGDGTRLSIL.

There are many counts of this clonotype. This chain joins TRBV28 and TRBJ2-7, with D perhaps TRBD2 (6 bases). V gave up 6 bases and J gave up 3 bases, with 18 bases separating them. In germline, CDR1 is MDHEN, CDR2 SYDVKM. The CDR3 has 15 amino acids. CDR3 sequence reads: CASRLKEGPFYEQYF. The CDR3, as DNA: TGTGCCAGCAGGCTCAAGGAGGGACCTTTCTACGAGCAGTACTTC. The variable domain in full, completed from reference TRBV28 and TRBJ2-7, reads DVKVTQSSRYLVKRTGEKVFLECVQDMDHENMFWYRQDPGLGLRLIYFSYDVKMKEKGDIPEGYSVSREKKERFSLILESASTNQTSMYLCASRLKEGPFYEQYFGPGTRLTVT.

The rearrangement uses TRBV28 and TRBJ2-5, with 7 bases identical to TRBD1. The germline V gene encodes CDR1 MDHEN and CDR2 SYDVKM. CDR3 length: 16 amino acids. V lost 6 bases, J lost 7 bases, and 17 bases stayed unmatched. The CDR3 loop reads CASSVGDRGELSTQYF. CDR3 coding DNA: TGTGCCAGCAGCGTCGGGGACAGAGGAGAATTATCGACCCAGTACTTC.

A few counts support this clonotype. V and J are TRBV6-1 and TRBJ1-2; 7 positions match TRBD1. V dropped 8 bases and J dropped 5; count of bases not matched to a gene: 14. From germline, CDR1 is MNHNS and CDR2 SASEGT. This CDR3 has 15 residues. CDR3 DNA sequence: TGTGCCAGCTCCACCCAGGGGGACATCGGTTATGGCTACACCTTC. Its protein product is CASSTQGDIGYGYTF.

The chain joins TRBV20-1 to TRBJ2-2; unclear D gene. This CDR3 spans 18 amino acids. Germline assignment: CDR1 DFQATT and CDR2 SNEGSKA (reference sequence). Between the trimmed V and J ends, which lost 3 bases and 1 base, there was a span of 21 bases. The CDR3 DNA is TGCAGTGCTAGTTTCGCAGTATTACATGGACGGAACACCGGGGAGCTGTTTTTT. Translated, it gives CSASFAVLHGRNTGELFF.

CDR3 DNA: TGTGCCAGCAGTTTTATCCAAACTTCTATCACAGATACGCAGTATTTT. Translation: CASSFIQTSITDTQYF. This chain connects TRBV28 to TRBJ2-3; D not resolved. The CDR3 totals 16 residues. Germline V gives CDR1 MDHEN, CDR2 SYDVKM. Trimming left V 3 bases short and J 2 bases short, with 15 bases between.